This is a list of T cell receptor beta chains from one sample in a study of control samples from healthy donors and cancer patients. The data were produced by immunoSEQ multiplex PCR, yet TCRdb's version contains in-frame clones alone and is incomplete. The table records some 140,000 clones, approximately 93% of them present only once. Input material: blood. The source of these receptors is a man aged 35 to 55 in good health. Both conserved end residues are part of each CDR3. D genes are given only for firm matches. Rows may omit the clone size; those that give it use once, few, many or a size class.

d_gene	v_gene	j_gene	abundance	CDR3nt	CDR3aa
TRBD2	TRBV4-1	TRBJ2-3	.	TGCGCCAGCACCGTCCGGACTAGCGGGGGAGATACGCAGTATTTT	CASTVRTSGGDTQYF
.	TRBV19	TRBJ1-3	.	TGTGCCAGTAGTATAATCGGCGGCTCTGGAAACACCATATATTTT	CASSIIGGSGNTIYF
.	TRBV5-1	TRBJ2-3	.	TGCGCCAGCGGATTGAATCCCCGAGATACGCAGTATTTT	CASGLNPRDTQYF
TRBD1	TRBV28	TRBJ1-4	.	TGTGCCAGCAGTTCCAGACAGGGGGCGGGTGGTGAAAAACTGTTTTTT	CASSSRQGAGGEKLFF
.	TRBV2	TRBJ1-2	.	TGTGCCAGCAGAGTCGGCCACTATGGCTACACCTTC	CASRVGHYGYTF
.	TRBV5-5	TRBJ1-3	few	TGTGCCAGCAGCTTGGTTCGGACTGGCTCTGGAAACACCATATATTTT	CASSLVRTGSGNTIYF
.	TRBV30	TRBJ1-4	.	TGTGCCTGGAGAAACCGCTTTAATGAAAAACTGTTTTTT	CAWRNRFNEKLFF
.	TRBV6-1	TRBJ2-1	.	TGTGCCAGCAGTGAAAGTTCCTACAATGAGCAGTTCTTC	CASSESSYNEQFF
.	TRBV7-9	TRBJ2-7	.	TGTGCCAGCAGCTTAGCGGCAGGCTCCTACGAGCAGTACTTC	CASSLAAGSYEQYF
TRBD1	TRBV5-4	TRBJ2-7	.	TGTGCCAGCAGCCCCGGGACAGGGGGGTACGAGCAGTACTTC	CASSPGTGGYEQYF
.	TRBV6-5	TRBJ1-5	.	TGTGCCAGCACACCCCGTGCCACAATTAATCAGCCCCAGCATTTT	CASTPRATINQPQHF
.	TRBV2	TRBJ1-3	.	TGTGCCAGCAGTGATCCGGGGAGCTCTGGAAACACCATATATTTT	CASSDPGSSGNTIYF
.	TRBV20-1	TRBJ1-1	once	TGCAGTGCCGGAGATGAAGCTTTCTTT	CSAGDEAFF
.	TRBV28	TRBJ1-5	.	TGTGCCAGCAGTCCCTCACTAAATCAGCCCCAGCATTTT	CASSPSLNQPQHF
TRBD2	TRBV27	TRBJ2-3	.	TGTGCCAGCAGGGTGCTCGGCGGGGGGCCTCTGCGTAATCAGTATTTT	CASRVLGGGPLRNQYF
.	TRBV7-6	TRBJ1-1	.	TGTGCCAGCAGCTTAGCGCTAAGGAAGGGACCGCTGAACACTGAAGCTTTCTTT	CASSLALRKGPLNTEAFF
.	TRBV4-1	TRBJ2-7	.	TGCGCCAGCAGCCAAGGACCGCTCTACGAGCAGTACTTC	CASSQGPLYEQYF